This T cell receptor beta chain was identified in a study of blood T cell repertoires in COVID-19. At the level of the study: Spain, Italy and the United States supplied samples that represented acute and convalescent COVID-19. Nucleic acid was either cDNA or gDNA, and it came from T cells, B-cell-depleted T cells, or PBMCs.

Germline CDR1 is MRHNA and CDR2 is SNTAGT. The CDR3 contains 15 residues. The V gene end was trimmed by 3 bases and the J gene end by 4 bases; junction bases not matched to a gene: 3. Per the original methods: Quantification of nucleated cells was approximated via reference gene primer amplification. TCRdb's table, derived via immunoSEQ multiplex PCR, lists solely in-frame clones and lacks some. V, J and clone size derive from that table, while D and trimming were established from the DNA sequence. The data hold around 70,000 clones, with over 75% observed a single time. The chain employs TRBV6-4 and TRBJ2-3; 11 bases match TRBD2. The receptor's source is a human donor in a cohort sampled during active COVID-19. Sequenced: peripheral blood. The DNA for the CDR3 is TGTGCCAGCAGTGATAGCGGGAGGGCCGCAGATACGCAGTATTTT. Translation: CASSDSGRAADTQYF.